This T cell receptor (beta chain) is from a study of tumor T cells in aggressive B-cell lymphoma. CDR3 size: 14 residues. The germline V gene has CDR1 LNHDA and CDR2 SQIVND (reference sequence). Profiled with immunoSEQ multiplex PCR; TCRdb holds only in-frame clones, not every one. The sample consists of more than 10,000 clones, approximately 91% of them appearing once. The origin of this receptor is an adult with diffuse large B cell lymphoma. Sequenced input: tumor tissue. The gene calls are TRBV19 and TRBJ2-5; 7 positions match TRBD2. The J call may not be correct, given that the DNA end is closer to TRBJ2-7. The CDR3 DNA reads TGTGCCAGTAGCACCACGGGGGGTTCGTACGAGCAGTACTTC. Translated, it gives CASSTTGGSYEQYF.